These 4 T cell receptor beta chains were sequenced from one sample in a study of technical replicates of blood from several donors. Data came from immunoSEQ multiplex PCR; TCRdb stores just in-frame clones and leaves some out. Counted here are about 89,000 clones, 85% to 95% occurring once; the ten biggest clones make up around 0.25%. Material: T cells isolated from PBMCs. The receptors derive from a human donor in good health.

The chain links TRBV5-4 to TRBJ2-2; D may be TRBD2 (7 bases). This CDR3 comprises 17 residues. Trimming cost V 0 bases and J 4 bases, with 16 bases left between them. CDR1 and CDR2 from the germline V gene are SGHNT and YYREEE (reference sequence). The CDR3 region has the DNA TGTGCCAGCAGCTTGGGGGGCGCGAGGGGGGGCACCGGGGAGCTGTTTTTT. Its protein product is CASSLGGARGGTGELFF.

The rearrangement uses TRBV5-1 and TRBJ1-1, with 9 bases identical to TRBD1. The germline V gene encodes CDR1 SGHRS and CDR2 YFSETQ. J lost 1 base, V lost 2 bases, and 6 bases had no gene match. This CDR3 has 16 residues. This CDR3 reads CASSFGQGSSNTEAFF. CDR3 nucleotides: TGCGCCAGCAGCTTCGGACAGGGGAGTTCGAACACTGAAGCTTTCTTT.

The chain joins TRBV11-2 to TRBJ2-2; D perhaps matches TRBD2 (5 bases). Deletions cut 2 bases from V and 7 bases from J, with 11 bases between. The CDR3 loop spans 14 amino acids. Germline lookup yields CDR1 SGHAT and CDR2 FQNNGV. The CDR3 here is CASSLTEAVGELFF. The CDR3 coding sequence is TGTGCCAGCAGCTTAACGGAGGCAGTCGGGGAGCTGTTTTTT.

The chain combines TRBV4-1 with TRBJ2-1; TRBD1 might be the D (6 bases). This CDR3 has 18 amino acids. Trimming removed 0 bases from V and 3 bases from J, with 18 bases in between. Germline V lookup: CDR1 MGHRA, CDR2 YSYEKL. The CDR3 is CASSQDLLGRGGYNEQFF. DNA for the CDR3: TGCGCCAGCAGCCAAGATTTGTTGGGCAGGGGTGGCTACAATGAGCAGTTCTTC.